This passage covers 23 T cell receptor beta chains from one sample sequenced in a study of CD8+CD57+ T cells in acquired aplastic anemia. Profiling of TCR beta VDJ combinations and CDR3 sequences used genomic DNA as template. In TCRdb, the reads were re-called with MiXCR into one record per CDR3 protein. The table shows 250,000 to 350,000 distinct CDR3 sequences, with around 60% occurring only once. Input material: sorted CD4+, CD8+, or CD8+CD57+ T cells (not recorded which) from PBMCs. The receptors derive from a human donor with severe aplastic anemia or a healthy control (not recorded which).

The CDR3, as DNA: TGTGCCATCAGCTACGGACTAGCCAGTCCGGAGACCCAGTACTTC. Translated, it gives CAISYGLASPETQYF. This chain joins TRBV10-3 and TRBJ2-5; 8 nucleotides line up with TRBD2. The germline gives CDR1 ENHRY, CDR2 SYGVKD. The J segment lost 5 bases and the V segment lost 6 bases, leaving 11 bases of the junction unmatched. The CDR3 spans 15 residues.

Only a few counts were recorded for this clonotype. The V gene is TRBV7-7, the J gene TRBJ2-1, with unresolved D. The V gene's germline CDR1 is SSHAT and CDR2 FNYEAQ (reference sequence). The CDR3 is 13 amino acids. Trimming shortened V by 1 base and J by 12 bases, and 13 bases separated the two germline ends. The CDR3 nucleotides read TGTGCCAGCAGCTTAGATGAGGTAGCAGGGCAGTTCTTC. The encoded protein is CASSLDEVAGQFF.

In the case of this clonotype: A much more abundant neighbour one base away suggests this may be a read error. The conserved final phenylalanine or tryptophan is absent from the CDR3, which likely points to a read error. This chain connects TRBV10-3 to TRBJ1-1; TRBD1 matches at 9 bases. The CDR3 loop spans 14 amino acids. V lost 10 bases, J lost 5 bases, and 11 bases stayed unmatched. Germline loops: CDR1 ENHRY, CDR2 SYGVKD. The CDR3 sequence: CASKPGQGRTEAFS. In nucleotides, the CDR3 is TGTGCCAGTAAACCGGGACAGGGTCGAACTGAAGCTTTCTCT.

This clonotype was detected many times. Here the CDR3 reads CASSSTGGKDDEQFF. As DNA, the CDR3 is TGTGCCAGCAGCTCGACGGGGGGGAAAGACGATGAGCAGTTCTTC. The rearrangement uses TRBV11-3 and TRBJ2-1, with TRBD2 matching over 8 bases. This CDR3 is 15 amino acids long. The germline gives CDR1 SGHNT, CDR2 YENEEA. V lost 4 bases, J lost 8 bases, and 10 bases stayed unmatched.

The chain employs TRBV7-9 and TRBJ1-2; D is unresolved. Germline lookup yields CDR1 SEHNR and CDR2 FQNEAQ (reference sequence). Trimming cost V 5 bases and J 2 bases, with 9 bases left between them. This CDR3 comprises 13 residues. The CDR3 loop reads CASSVGGNYGYTF. As DNA, the CDR3 is TGTGCCAGCAGCGTAGGAGGGAACTATGGCTACACCTTC.

The chain employs TRBV30 and TRBJ2-7, with TRBD2 as a possible D gene (7 bases). Matching the DNA end better, TRBJ2-5 makes the J call doubtful. The CDR3 has 15 amino acids. The germline CDR1 and CDR2 sequences are GTSNPN and SVGIG (reference sequence). CDR3 amino acids: CAWTGPEGGVRTQYF. The CDR3 region has the DNA TGTGCCTGGACAGGGCCGGAGGGGGGGGTTCGGACCCAGTACTTC.

In this sample, this clonotype turned up many times. This sequence joins TRBV13 and TRBJ1-1; D uncertain. The ends were cut back, 0 bases at V and 4 bases at J, with 12 bases in the middle. Looked up from germline, CDR1 is PRHDT and CDR2 is FYEKMQ (reference sequence). The CDR3 is made up of 15 amino acids. The CDR3 loop is CASSLGPRGATEAFF. In nucleotides, the CDR3 is TGTGCCAGCAGCTTAGGCCCTCGGGGTGCCACTGAAGCTTTCTTT.

V gene TRBV20-1 combines with J gene TRBJ1-4; the D gene is possibly TRBD1 (6 bases). Germline lookup yields CDR1 DFQATT and CDR2 SNEGSKA (reference sequence). With 6 bases removed from V and 8 bases from J, the gap between germline ends came to 19 bases. The CDR3 contains 14 residues. This CDR3 is CSAPGVGAFEKLFF. In DNA form, the CDR3 reads TGCAGTGCCCCAGGGGTGGGGGCGTTCGAAAAACTGTTTTTT.

CDR3 region: CASSGNRYEQYF. In DNA form, the CDR3 reads TGTGCCAGCAGTGGTAATCGGTACGAGCAGTACTTC. The chain joins TRBV2 to TRBJ2-7; no firm D call. Trimming removed 4 bases at V and 4 bases at J, with 8 bases between. Germline CDR1 and CDR2: SNHLY and FYNNEI. The CDR3 is made up of 12 amino acids.

The genes are TRBV2 and TRBJ2-1; D ambiguous. This CDR3 has 13 amino acids. CDR1 SNHLY and CDR2 FYNNEI come from the germline V gene. Trimming stripped 4 bases from V and 4 bases from J, with 8 bases between. CDR3 DNA sequence: TGTGCCAGCAGTGGGGGTCCGTACAATGAGCAGTTCTTC. Its translation: CASSGGPYNEQFF.

This chain links TRBV4-1 with TRBJ1-6; possible D gene TRBD1, 5 bases. With 1 base removed from V and 9 bases from J, the gap between germline ends came to 13 bases. Germline V gene lookup returns CDR1 MGHRA and CDR2 YSYEKL. The CDR3 sequence is 15 residues long. The CDR3 region is CASSQGGQGGSPLHF. The CDR3 DNA follows: TGCGCCAGCAGCCAAGGGGGCCAGGGTGGTTCACCCCTCCACTTT.

In this sample, this clonotype turned up many times. This chain links TRBV7-3 with TRBJ1-1, with D hard to call. Germline CDR1 reads SGHTA; CDR2 reads FQGTGA. This CDR3 is built from 13 residues. V was cut by 1 base and J by 3 bases, with 6 bases left in between. Here the CDR3 DNA reads TGTGCCAGCAGCTTAAATTTCGACACTGAAGCTTTCTTT. It is translated as CASSLNFDTEAFF.

This clonotype has a count of ten or more. The V gene is TRBV5-1, the J gene TRBJ1-2, with a possible D match to TRBD1 (5 bases). Germline lookup yields CDR1 SGHRS and CDR2 YFSETQ. The V end was cut by 4 bases, the J end by 8 bases, with 15 bases between. The CDR3 is 13 residues long. The CDR3 region is CASSRDSYGGYTF. The DNA of the CDR3 is TGCGCCAGCAGCCGCGACAGTTACGGGGGCTACACCTTC.

On this clonotype itself: This sequence may be a read error, since a much larger clone differs from it by one base. The rearrangement joins TRBV6-5 to TRBJ1-2; D is unclear. Germline loops: CDR1 MNHEY, CDR2 SVGAGI. The CDR3 sequence is 13 residues long. CDR3 bases: TGTGCCGGCAGTCCTCCCGGGAACTATGGCTACACCTTC. Protein product: CAGSPPGNYGYTF.

The rearrangement links TRBV7-3 to TRBJ2-1, with 10 nucleotides matching TRBD2. Trimming at V came to 5 bases and at J to 6 bases, leaving 4 bases not matched to a gene. Germline V gene data show CDR1 as SGHTA and CDR2 as FQGTGA. The CDR3 contains 14 residues. The CDR3 reads CASSGTSASNEQFF. The CDR3 nucleotides read TGTGCCAGCAGCGGGACTAGCGCTTCCAATGAGCAGTTCTTC.

The chain joins TRBV12-3 or TRBV12-4 to TRBJ2-5; D not resolved. The CDR3 consists of 13 residues. Trimming took 3 bases from V and 5 from J, leaving 10 bases between them. CDR3 protein: CASSFGPTETQYF. The CDR3 DNA reads as TGTGCCAGCAGTTTTGGACCTACCGAGACCCAGTACTTC.

This clonotype was detected ten times or more. The chain couples TRBV7-3 to TRBJ2-5; no clear D. Looked up from germline, CDR1 is SGHTA and CDR2 is FQGTGA. V was shortened by 3 bases and J by 2 bases, with 7 bases between the two germline ends. This CDR3 has 13 amino acids. The CDR3 reads CASSFAAQETQYF. The DNA for the CDR3 is TGTGCCAGCAGCTTTGCGGCACAAGAGACCCAGTACTTC. Variable domain in full (rest from reference TRBV7-3 and TRBJ2-5): GAGVSQTPSNKVTEKGKYVELRCDPISGHTALYWYRQSLGQGPEFLIYFQGTGAADDSGLPNDRFFAVRPEGSVSTLKIQRTERGDSAVYLCASSFAAQETQYFGPGTRLLVL.

The chain couples TRBV7-2 to TRBJ1-4; D perhaps matches TRBD1 (5 bases). This CDR3 is 16 amino acids long. The V gene's germline CDR1 is SGHTA and CDR2 FQGNSA. V was trimmed by 2 bases and J by 2 bases, leaving 12 bases between them. DNA of the CDR3: TGTGCCAGCAGCTTACAGGGAACAAGGACTAATGAAAAACTGTTTTTT. Amino acid sequence: CASSLQGTRTNEKLFF.

This clonotype showed up just a few times. The chain combines TRBV11-2 with TRBJ2-7; tentative D call: TRBD2 (6 bases). V was pared by 5 bases and J by 5 bases, with 16 bases between. The germline gives CDR1 SGHAT, CDR2 FQNNGV. CDR3 size: 14 residues. For the CDR3, the DNA is TGTGCCAGCAGCCCGGCCGGGAGAGGAAACGAGCAGTACTTC. This gives the protein CASSPAGRGNEQYF. The variable domain in full, with the rest retrieved from reference TRBV11-2 and TRBJ2-7, is EAGVAQSPRYKIIEKRQSVAFWCNPISGHATLYWYQQILGQGPKLLIQFQNNGVVDDSQLPKDRFSAERLKGVDSTLKIQPAKLEDSAVYLCASSPAGRGNEQYFGPGTRLTVT.

V and J are TRBV7-8 and TRBJ2-5; TRBD2 matches at 8 bases. The V gene's germline CDR1 is SGHVS and CDR2 FQNEAQ. The V gene end was trimmed by 5 bases and the J gene end by 6 bases; junction bases not matched to a gene: 14. This CDR3 is built from 16 residues. The CDR3 here is CASSGGSGGGLKTQYF. DNA of the CDR3: TGTGCCAGCAGCGGTGGGTCGGGGGGGGGGCTGAAGACCCAGTACTTC.

Comments on this clonotype: Lacking the conserved final phenylalanine or tryptophan, this CDR3 likely reflects a read error. The DNA is omitted, as the CDR3 cannot be located on it reliably, and the CDR3 follows TCRdb's listing. The V call is TRBV10-3, the J call TRBJ1-1. The CDR3 totals 11 residues, both ends included. Per the germline V gene, CDR1 is ENHRY and CDR2 is SYGVKD. CDR3 amino acids: CATWQGPEASL.

This clonotype was picked up a small number of times. J is TRBJ2-3 and V is TRBV6-5; weak D call: TRBD1 (5 bases). Trimming took off 6 bases at V and 8 bases at J, with 9 bases between the two ends. The CDR3 has 11 amino acids. CDR1 is MNHEY and CDR2 is SVGAGI in the germline V gene. The CDR3 DNA sequence: TGTGCCAGCAGGTCAGGGCGTACGCAGTATTTT. It yields the protein CASRSGRTQYF.

In its sample, this clonotype was seen many times. The V gene is TRBV7-9, the J gene TRBJ1-2, with TRBD1 identical over 7 bases. V shed 3 bases, J shed 4 bases, and the junction held 5 bases outside the gene matches. The germline CDR1 and CDR2 sequences are SEHNR and FQNEAQ (reference sequence). The CDR3 runs to 14 residues. The CDR3 loop reads CASSFRQGVYGYTF. Here the CDR3 DNA reads TGTGCCAGCAGCTTCAGACAGGGAGTCTATGGCTACACCTTC.